The T cell receptor (beta chain) described here comes from a study of T cell responses to AZD1222 COVID-19 vaccine. General study findings and limits: Researchers took repertoire samples only after the peak T cell response had come. With two AZD1222 doses given, Spike-specific TCR breadth and depth both rose.

Details on this clone: Its antigen remains unidentified.

TCRdb's table, derived via immunoSEQ multiplex PCR, lists solely in-frame clones and lacks some. This sample has 150,000 to 200,000 clones, with approximately 90% found just once. The CDR3 spans 14 residues. V was shortened by 4 bases and J by 8 bases, with 14 bases between the two germline ends. Germline values: CDR1 LGHDT, CDR2 YNNKEL (reference sequence). V and J are TRBV3-1 (or the pseudogene TRBV3-2) and TRBJ1-4, with D maybe TRBD1 (6 bases). The sample in question was peripheral blood, obtained on day 0 of AZD1222 vaccination. This TCR was recovered from an adult in good health. CDR3 sequence (DNA): TGTGCCAGCAGCCTCTCAGGGGTTGAAGAAAAACTGTTTTTT. This encodes CASSLSGVEEKLFF.